The rows below give T cell receptor beta chains drawn from one sample of a study of T-cell memory formation after mild COVID-19. TCRdb independently ran MiXCR on the 5' RACE reads; one entry per CDR3 protein. Found here are 180,000 or so distinct CDR3 sequences, around 10% of them singletons; the top ten hold about 3.5%. Sequenced material: PBMCs or a T cell subset sorted from them (not recorded which). The receptors were sampled from a man younger than 35 who had mild COVID-19 (a few samples of this study predate the infection). Cell type and time point are not known. The CDR3 runs from the conserved cysteine through the conserved F or W. The D gene is left open where the match is weak. Only some rows state a clone size, as once, few, many or a class for expanded clones.

J gene | V gene | clone size | D gene | CDR3 protein | CDR3 DNA
TRBJ1-2 | TRBV5-1 | few | . | CASSLAGTPANYGYTF | TGCGCCAGCAGCTTGGCTGGCACTCCCGCTAACTATGGCTACACCTTC
TRBJ1-2 | TRBV11-2 | . | TRBD1 | CASNPAWDSYGYTF | TGTGCCAGCAACCCTGCCTGGGACAGCTATGGCTACACCTTC
TRBJ2-2 | TRBV4-2 | many | TRBD2 | CASSRKLAGATGELFF | TGTGCCAGCAGCCGTAAACTAGCGGGGGCCACCGGGGAGCTGTTTTTT
TRBJ2-4 | TRBV27 | . | . | CASSLWLTLAKNIQYF | TGTGCCAGCAGTTTGTGGCTTACCTTAGCCAAAAACATTCAGTACTTC
TRBJ1-4 | TRBV4-3 | . | TRBD1 | CASSRNRPGQNNEKLFF | TGCGCCAGCAGCCGTAATAGACCGGGACAGAATAATGAAAAACTGTTTTTT
TRBJ2-1 | TRBV6-5 | few | . | CASSYSGIGGSSYNEQFF | TGTGCCAGCAGTTACTCTGGTATTGGGGGCAGCTCCTACAATGAGCAGTTCTTC
TRBJ1-6 | TRBV5-1 | . | . | CASREDYSPLHF | TGCGCCAGCAGGGAGGATTATTCACCCCTCCACTTT
TRBJ2-5 | TRBV28 | few | . | CASEGRRNQETQYF | TGTGCCAGTGAAGGGCGACGGAACCAAGAGACCCAGTACTTC
TRBJ2-3 | TRBV7-8 | . | . | CASSLDGLSTDTQYF | TGTGCCAGCAGCTTAGACGGATTAAGCACAGATACGCAGTATTTT
TRBJ2-7 | TRBV15 | . | . | CATSRIVASSYEQYF | TGTGCCACCAGCAGAATCGTTGCGAGCTCCTACGAGCAGTACTTC
TRBJ2-4 | TRBV5-6 | . | TRBD2 | CASSFFTSGGIAKNIQYF | TGTGCCAGCAGCTTTTTTACTAGCGGGGGGATAGCCAAAAACATTCAGTACTTC
TRBJ1-2 | TRBV20-1 | . | . | CSAPQDINYGYTF | TGCAGTGCTCCCCAGGACATTAACTATGGCTACACCTTC
TRBJ1-1 | TRBV11-2 | . | TRBD1 | CASRTGDQNTEAFF | TGTGCCAGCAGAACAGGGGACCAGAACACTGAAGCTTTCTTT
TRBJ2-4 | TRBV2 | few | . | CASTPRVPGRLAKNIQYF | TGTGCCAGCACTCCACGTGTTCCCGGGAGACTAGCCAAAAACATTCAGTACTTC
TRBJ2-1 | TRBV28 | . | . | CASSPTAQVYNEQFF | TGTGCCAGCAGTCCAACAGCCCAGGTTTACAATGAGCAGTTCTTC
TRBJ1-5 | TRBV10-3 | few | . | CAISYGDSQPQHF | TGTGCCATCAGTTACGGGGACTCTCAGCCCCAGCATTTT
TRBJ2-5 | TRBV9 | few | . | CASGTAPQETQYF | TGTGCCAGCGGGACGGCCCCTCAAGAGACCCAGTACTTC
TRBJ2-3 | TRBV5-1 | many | TRBD1 | CASSPDRGKDTQYF | TGCGCCAGCAGCCCGGACAGGGGGAAAGATACGCAGTATTTT
TRBJ1-2 | TRBV11-2 | few | TRBD1 | CASSPRDRGFYGYTF | TGTGCCAGCAGCCCGAGGGACAGGGGGTTTTATGGCTACACCTTC
TRBJ2-7 | TRBV7-3 | few | TRBD1 | CASSRADRGNYEQYF | TGTGCCAGCAGCCGAGCTGACAGGGGTAACTACGAGCAGTACTTC
TRBJ1-1 | TRBV29-1 | many | TRBD1 | CSVVLTGVLPFF | TGCAGCGTTGTGCTCACAGGGGTACTTCCTTTCTTT
TRBJ2-7 | TRBV12-3/TRBV12-4 | . | TRBD2 | CASSPSGGSTYEQYF | TGTGCCAGCAGCCCAAGCGGGGGGTCGACCTACGAGCAGTACTTC
TRBJ1-2 | TRBV5-6 | . | . | CASSLADTYGYTF | TGTGCCAGCAGCTTGGCTGACACCTATGGCTACACCTTC